This T cell receptor beta chain was observed in a study of blood T cell repertoires in COVID-19. Per the original methods: Reference gene primers were amplified, and this amplification served to estimate nucleated cell counts. Some clones are missing from TCRdb's copy, which holds only in-frame ones; the method was immunoSEQ multiplex PCR. V, J and clone size reflect that table, while D and trimming were determined from the DNA. The sample yields 280,000 or so clones, roughly 88% seen once. Germline lookup yields CDR1 SNHLY and CDR2 FYNNEI. CDR3 size: 12 residues. V was clipped by 7 bases and J by 4 bases, with 9 bases between them.

Sequencing was performed on peripheral blood. V usage is TRBV2 and J usage is TRBJ2-3, with D perhaps TRBD2 (5 bases). The sequence derives from a woman aged 25 to 45 who had recovered from COVID-19. CDR3 nucleotide sequence: TGTGCCAGCACGAGGGCCCCAGATACGCAGTATTTT. Its protein product is CASTRAPDTQYF.